These 24 T cell receptor beta chains came from one sample sequenced in a study of OX40 agonist ivuxolimab in advanced cancers. Only in-frame clones appear in the TCRdb table, and some are missing; sequencing was by immunoSEQ multiplex PCR. The sample contains just under 85,000 clones, 84% of which appear only once. Material: CD4+ or CD8+ T cells sorted from blood, obtained in a trial of the OX40 agonist ivuxolimab. These receptors originate from an adult with an advanced solid tumor such as melanoma, head and neck, liver or kidney cancer.

The J gene is TRBJ1-4, the V gene TRBV7-2; D is undetermined. Trimming removed 5 bases at V and 6 bases at J, with 10 bases between. The germline gives CDR1 SGHTA, CDR2 FQGNSA. CDR3 size: 13 residues. The CDR3 nucleotides read TGTGCCAGCAGCCCCGCCCGGGATGAAAAACTGTTTTTT. It specifies CASSPARDEKLFF. The whole variable domain, filled in from reference TRBV7-2 and TRBJ1-4, reads GAGVSQSPSNKVTEKGKDVELRCDPISGHTALYWYRQSLGQGLEFLIYFQGNSAPDKSGLPSDRFSAERTGGSVSTLTIQRTQQEDSAVYLCASSPARDEKLFFGSGTQLSVL.

The rearrangement uses TRBV7-9 and TRBJ2-2; D is ambiguous. Trimming pared 7 bases from V and 1 base from J, leaving 10 bases between. The CDR3 contains 14 residues. Per the germline V gene, CDR1 is SEHNR and CDR2 is FQNEAQ (reference sequence). The CDR3 nucleotides read TGTGCCAGCACCTATGGGGAGAACACCGGGGAGCTGTTTTTT. Translation: CASTYGENTGELFF.

The genes are TRBV19 and TRBJ2-3; TRBD1 matches at 7 bases. Germline V gives CDR1 LNHDA, CDR2 SQIVND (reference sequence). This CDR3 comprises 16 residues. J lost 2 bases, V lost 8 bases, and 13 bases had no gene match. This CDR3 is CASRSPGQRHTDTQYF. The CDR3 DNA sequence: TGTGCCAGTCGATCCCCGGGACAGAGACACACAGATACGCAGTATTTT.

This clone was seen once. The chain carries TRBV29-1 and TRBJ1-2; 12 bases agree with TRBD1. This CDR3 is built from 16 residues. Germline trimming cut 1 base from V and 4 bases from J; bases unmatched to any gene: 7. CDR1 and CDR2 (germline): SQVTM, ANQGSEA. CDR3 nucleotides: TGCAGCGTTGAAGTGGGACAGGGGGCGCGGGGCTATGGCTACACCTTC. Amino acid sequence: CSVEVGQGARGYGYTF.

This chain joins TRBV4-3 and TRBJ1-5; D remains unclear. Trimming took off 2 bases at V and 5 bases at J, with 10 bases between the two ends. The CDR3 sequence is 14 residues long. Germline V gene lookup returns CDR1 LGHNA and CDR2 YSLEER. This CDR3 is CASSQMPTDQPQHF. The CDR3 DNA is TGCGCCAGCAGCCAAATGCCTACGGATCAGCCCCAGCATTTT.

V is TRBV6-1 and J is TRBJ2-1, with 9 bases lining up with TRBD1. Germline-derived CDR1 and CDR2 are MNHNS and SASEGT. V trimming: 1 base; J trimming: 4 bases; junction bases outside the gene matches: 2. This CDR3 region has 15 residues. CDR3 nucleotides: TGTGCCAGCAGTGAAGAGGGACAGGGATACAATGAGCAGTTCTTC. This codes for CASSEEGQGYNEQFF.

The gene calls are TRBV5-1 and TRBJ2-1; the match to TRBD2 covers 7 bases. V shed 4 bases, J shed 1 base, and the junction held 5 bases outside the gene matches. The CDR3 is 15 residues long. CDR1 is SGHRS and CDR2 is YFSETQ in the germline V gene. CDR3 protein: CASSPAAGSYNEQFF. In nucleotides, the CDR3 is TGCGCCAGCAGCCCGGCAGCGGGGTCCTACAATGAGCAGTTCTTC. Based on the CDR3 plus reference TRBV5-1 and TRBJ2-1, the full variable domain is KAGVTQTPRYLIKTRGQQVTLSCSPISGHRSVSWYQQTPGQGLQFLFEYFSETQRNKGNFPGRFSGRQFSNSRSEMNVSTLELGDSALYLCASSPAAGSYNEQFFGPGTRLTVL.

The chain uses TRBV6-4 and TRBJ2-1, with D perhaps TRBD2 (6 bases). This CDR3 is 16 amino acids long. Per the germline V gene, CDR1 is MRHNA and CDR2 is SNTAGT. V gave up 5 bases and J gave up 6 bases, with 20 bases separating them. The CDR3 bases are TGTGCCAGCAGTAACCGAACAGCGGGCGCCTTCAATGAGCAGTTCTTC. Its translation is CASSNRTAGAFNEQFF.

The chain employs TRBV6-5 and TRBJ2-5, with a tentative D call TRBD2 (5 bases). This CDR3 region has 13 residues. Germline CDR1 reads MNHEY; CDR2 reads SVGAGI. Trimming cost V 6 bases and J 5 bases, with 13 bases left between them. This CDR3 is CASSSEVQETQYF. The CDR3 nucleotides are TGTGCCAGCAGCTCGGAGGTGCAGGAGACCCAGTACTTC.

The CDR3 is CASSTQVNTEAFF. The DNA for the CDR3 is TGCGCCAGCAGCACACAGGTGAACACTGAAGCTTTCTTT. The chain employs TRBV5-1 and TRBJ1-1; D possibly corresponds to TRBD1 (5 bases). CDR3 length: 13 amino acids. V lost 4 bases to trimming and J lost 0 bases, with 7 bases between them. Germline values: CDR1 SGHRS, CDR2 YFSETQ.

This chain uses TRBV21-1 with TRBJ2-7. TRBV21-1 is marked as a pseudogene. The CDR3 totals 14 residues. In DNA form, the CDR3 reads TGTGCCAGCAGCAAAGGGGTTAGTCCCTACGAGCAGTACGTC. It is translated as CASSKGVSPYEQYV.

The rearrangement uses TRBV5-5 and TRBJ2-3, with D possibly matching TRBD1 (5 bases). This CDR3 comprises 14 residues. Germline V gives CDR1 SGHKS, CDR2 YYEKEE (reference sequence). V lost 1 base and J 6 bases, leaving 12 bases between the germline ends. CDR3 sequence reads: CASSLSRVGDTQYF. As DNA, the CDR3 is TGTGCCAGCAGCTTGAGCAGGGTGGGTGATACGCAGTATTTT.

V is TRBV9 and J is TRBJ1-3; tentative D call: TRBD1 (5 bases). The germline CDR1 and CDR2 sequences are SGDLS and YYNGEE. V gave up 0 bases and J gave up 0 bases, with 10 bases separating them. This CDR3 region has 16 residues. CDR3 region: CASSVVAGGSGNTIYF. CDR3 DNA: TGTGCCAGCAGCGTAGTGGCGGGGGGCTCTGGAAACACCATATATTTT.

The rearrangement links TRBV5-8 to TRBJ2-2; D is possibly TRBD1 (5 bases). Germline-derived CDR1 and CDR2 are SGHTS and YDEGEE. The length of the CDR3 is 16 residues. The V and J ends lost 0 bases and 4 bases respectively, with 13 bases between them. CDR3 region: CASSLAGRVATGELFF. CDR3 DNA sequence: TGTGCCAGCAGCTTGGCCGGCAGGGTCGCCACCGGGGAGCTGTTTTTT.

The chain couples TRBV19 to TRBJ1-1; possibly TRBD1 for D (6 bases). Germline V gene lookup returns CDR1 LNHDA and CDR2 SQIVND (reference sequence). V gave up 4 bases and J gave up 4 bases, with 13 bases separating them. The CDR3 is 14 residues long. This CDR3 reads CASSNRVSGTEAFF. The CDR3 nucleotides are TGTGCCAGTAGTAACAGGGTAAGTGGCACTGAAGCTTTCTTT.

The chain has TRBV28 and TRBJ1-6; D gene uncertain. The CDR3 is 12 residues long. V lost 6 bases to trimming and J lost 13 bases, with 13 bases between them. Germline CDR1 MDHEN, CDR2 SYDVKM. The CDR3 nucleotides are TGTGCCAGCAGAGCCTTTACGAGGCCCCTCCACTTT. This encodes CASRAFTRPLHF.

In its sample, this clone was seen a few times. This rearrangement joins TRBV4-2 to TRBJ1-6; 7 bases are shared with TRBD1. There are 15 residues in the CDR3. In germline, CDR1 is LGHNA, CDR2 YNFKEQ. The V gene end was trimmed by 0 bases and the J gene end by 7 bases; junction bases not matched to a gene: 3. CDR3 sequence: CASSQDRGMNSPLHF. The CDR3, as DNA: TGTGCCAGCAGCCAAGACAGGGGGATGAATTCACCCCTCCACTTT.

V usage is TRBV4-3 and J usage is TRBJ1-2, with D perhaps matching TRBD1 (6 bases). The V and J ends lost 0 bases and 0 bases respectively, with 11 bases between them. Germline V gene data show CDR1 as LGHNA and CDR2 as YSLEER. This CDR3 contains 16 residues. The CDR3 region is CASSQDRAGANYGYTF. The CDR3 coding sequence is TGCGCCAGCAGCCAAGATCGGGCAGGGGCTAACTATGGCTACACCTTC.

The J gene is TRBJ2-7, the V gene TRBV4-1; 9 nucleotides agree with TRBD2. V was pared by 1 base and J by 2 bases, with 9 bases of the junction left unmatched. CDR3 length: 17 residues. The V gene's germline CDR1 is MGHRA and CDR2 YSYEKL. In nucleotides, the CDR3 is TGCGCCAGCAGCCAAGCAGCGGGGGGTTCGGGGGCCTACGAGCAGTACGTC. Amino acids: CASSQAAGGSGAYEQYV.

CDR3 nucleotide sequence: TGTGCCAGCAGCCCGCAACCCCAGGGGAATGGCTACACCTTC. The encoded protein is CASSPQPQGNGYTF. This chain joins TRBV7-2 and TRBJ1-2, with a weak D call TRBD1 (6 bases). This CDR3 spans 14 amino acids. CDR1 is SGHTA, CDR2 FQGNSA, per germline. Trimming stripped 5 bases from V and 6 bases from J, with 16 bases between.

The rearrangement joins TRBV7-9 to TRBJ2-3; D call uncertain. The V end was cut by 0 bases, the J end by 5 bases, with 12 bases between. This CDR3 spans 15 amino acids. CDR1 and CDR2 (germline): SEHNR, FQNEAQ (reference sequence). CDR3 nucleotide sequence: TGTGCCAGCAGCTTAGCGGCCGGCCCAGTAGATACGCAGTATTTT. Residues: CASSLAAGPVDTQYF.

CDR3 DNA sequence: TGTGCCAGCAGTGAATCGGACACTAACACTGAAGCTTTCTTT. Amino acid sequence: CASSESDTNTEAFF. V and J are TRBV6-1 and TRBJ1-1; tentative D call: TRBD1 (5 bases). V shed 2 bases and J shed 2 bases, with 9 bases lying between them. In germline, CDR1 is MNHNS, CDR2 SASEGT. The CDR3 has 14 residues.

For this clone: The same CDR3 arises from other DNA sequences in this sample as well. The genes are TRBV28 and TRBJ2-7; D gene unclear. V shed 4 bases and J shed 7 bases, with 11 bases lying between them. Germline values: CDR1 MDHEN, CDR2 SYDVKM. This CDR3 is 12 amino acids long. CDR3 nucleotide sequence: TGTGCCAGCAGTTCGACGGTACCAGAGCAGTACTTC. Translation: CASSSTVPEQYF.

The V and J genes are TRBV18 and TRBJ2-3, with 7 bases identical to TRBD1. Per germline, CDR1 KGHSH and CDR2 LQKENI. Trimming removed 3 bases from V and 4 bases from J; junction bases left unmatched: 19. The CDR3 has 19 residues. The CDR3 nucleotides read TGTGCCAGCTCACCCCTACGGGACAGCGGACAAAGAGGCCCAGATACGCAGTATTTT. This translates into CASSPLRDSGQRGPDTQYF.